Listed here is a single T cell receptor beta chain. CDR3 length: 15 residues. Trimming removed 3 bases at V and 4 bases at J, with 12 bases between. Germline V CDR1 and CDR2: LGHNA, YNFKEQ. The entry originates in a study of STAT5B mutations in CD4+ large granular lymphocyte leukemia. Only in-frame clones appear in the TCRdb table, and some are missing; sequencing was by immunoSEQ multiplex PCR. The sample has over 45,000 clones, roughly two thirds seen once. This clonotype was sampled from a human donor in good health. Sequencing was done on a sample of CD4+ T cells from blood buffy coats. The chain links TRBV4-2 to TRBJ2-2; perhaps D is TRBD1 or TRBD2 (6 bases each). The CDR3 bases are TGTGCCAGCAGCCAGCGGGGACAAAGCACCGGGGAGCTGTTTTTT. Amino acid sequence: CASSQRGQSTGELFF.